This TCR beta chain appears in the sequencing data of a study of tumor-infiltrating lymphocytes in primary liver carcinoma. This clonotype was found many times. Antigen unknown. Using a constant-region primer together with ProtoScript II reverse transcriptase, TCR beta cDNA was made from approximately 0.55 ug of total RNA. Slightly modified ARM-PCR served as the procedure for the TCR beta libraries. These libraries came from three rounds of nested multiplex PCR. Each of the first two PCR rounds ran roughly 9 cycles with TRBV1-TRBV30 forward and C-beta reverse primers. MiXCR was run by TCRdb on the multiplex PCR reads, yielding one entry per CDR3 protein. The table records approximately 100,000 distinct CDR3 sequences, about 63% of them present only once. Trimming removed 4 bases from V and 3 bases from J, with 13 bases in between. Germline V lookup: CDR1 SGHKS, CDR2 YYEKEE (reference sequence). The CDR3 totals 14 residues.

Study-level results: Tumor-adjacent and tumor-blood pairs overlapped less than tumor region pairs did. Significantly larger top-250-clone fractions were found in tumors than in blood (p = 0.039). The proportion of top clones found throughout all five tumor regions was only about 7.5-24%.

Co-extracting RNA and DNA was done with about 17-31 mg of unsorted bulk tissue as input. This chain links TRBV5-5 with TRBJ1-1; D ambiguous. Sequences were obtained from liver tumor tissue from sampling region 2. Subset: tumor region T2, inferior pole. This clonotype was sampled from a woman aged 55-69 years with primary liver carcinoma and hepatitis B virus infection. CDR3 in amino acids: CASSPRYGDTEAFF. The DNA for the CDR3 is TGTGCCAGCAGCCCCCGTTATGGGGACACTGAAGCTTTCTTT.